This paragraph reports one T cell receptor (beta chain). Authors' analysis steps: The assay estimated nucleated cells by amplifying reference gene primers. Repertoires were generated with immunoSEQ multiplex PCR, while TCRdb's copy carries only in-frame clones and drops some. V and J calls and clone size come straight from that table; D and trimming were deduced from the DNA. This table has about 68,000 clones, 85% to 90% appearing once. This sample stems from a study of blood T cell repertoires in COVID-19. Study-wide background: Samples taken during acute and convalescent COVID-19 were collected in the United States, Italy and Spain.

Per germline, CDR1 SGHDN and CDR2 FVKESK. This CDR3 region has 16 residues. V was cut by 4 bases and J by 3 bases, with 18 bases left in between. The V call is TRBV14, the J call TRBJ1-1; TRBD1 is a possible D gene (5 bases). This clonotype originated in a man over 45 with active COVID-19. Input material: peripheral blood. This CDR3 reads CASSPMAQGRHTEAFF. The CDR3 DNA follows: TGTGCCAGCAGCCCGATGGCCCAGGGAAGACACACTGAAGCTTTCTTT.